The 20 T cell receptor beta chains below all came from one sample that was sequenced in a study of blood T cell repertoires in COVID-19. The data were produced by immunoSEQ multiplex PCR, yet TCRdb's version contains in-frame clones alone and is incomplete. Of hundreds of thousands of clones listed, over 75% are singletons. The sequencing input was peripheral blood. Receptor source: a man over 45 with COVID-19, enrolled during active disease.

The chain employs TRBV30 and TRBJ2-7; no reliable D call. Looked up from germline, CDR1 is GTSNPN and CDR2 is SVGIG (reference sequence). The V end was cut by 0 bases, the J end by 6 bases, with 12 bases between. This CDR3 contains 13 residues. CDR3 in amino acids: CAWSVGPSSEQYF. The CDR3 nucleotides are TGTGCCTGGAGTGTTGGTCCGTCGAGCGAGCAGTACTTC.

CDR3 bases: TGTGCCAGCCACCACAGGGAGTACGAGCAGTACTTC. As protein: CASHHREYEQYF. The J gene is TRBJ2-7, the V gene TRBV28, with D possibly TRBD1 on 6 matching bases. The CDR3 is 12 residues long. V was trimmed by 8 bases and J by 4 bases, leaving 12 bases between them. Germline-derived CDR1 and CDR2 are MDHEN and SYDVKM.

The chain uses TRBV11-1 and TRBJ1-1; D possibly corresponds to TRBD1 (5 bases). With 6 bases removed from V and 4 bases from J, the gap between germline ends came to 15 bases. The V gene's germline CDR1 is SGHAT and CDR2 FQDESV (reference sequence). This CDR3 has 14 residues. The CDR3 DNA reads TGTGCCAGCAGGGTAGCAGGGTTGGCCACTGAAGCTTTCTTT. It is translated as CASRVAGLATEAFF. Full variable domain (remainder filled in from reference TRBV11-1 and TRBJ1-1): EAEVAQSPRYKITEKSQAVAFWCDPISGHATLYWYRQILGQGPELLVQFQDESVVDDSQLPKDRFSAERLKGVDSTLKIQPAELGDSAMYLCASRVAGLATEAFFGQGTRLTVV.

The rearrangement joins TRBV5-4 to TRBJ2-7; 8 nucleotides match TRBD2. The CDR3 extends over 14 amino acids. Germline-derived CDR1 and CDR2 are SGHNT and YYREEE (reference sequence). V lost 0 bases and J lost 4; bases outside the gene matches: 3. The CDR3 region is CASSLGTSRYEQYF. CDR3 nucleotide sequence: TGTGCCAGCAGCTTGGGGACTAGCAGGTACGAGCAGTACTTC.

The V call is TRBV18, the J call TRBJ2-1; no definite D call. The CDR3 sequence is 12 residues long. V was trimmed by 6 bases and J by 9 bases, leaving 12 bases between them. Germline loops: CDR1 KGHSH, CDR2 LQKENI. Here the CDR3 reads CASSRVGGEQFF. The CDR3 DNA reads as TGTGCCAGCTCCCGGGTGGGTGGTGAGCAGTTCTTC.

This chain connects TRBV6-5 to TRBJ2-5; TRBD2 matches 11 bases. The germline gives CDR1 MNHEY, CDR2 SVGAGI. The CDR3 sequence is 14 residues long. J was trimmed by 8 bases and V by 2 bases; bases with no gene match: 4. The CDR3 bases are TGTGCCAGCAGTTACATGCTAGCGGGAGGTACCCAGTACTTC. Amino acids: CASSYMLAGGTQYF.

J is TRBJ1-6 and V is TRBV6-5; TRBD1 matches 9 bases. CDR1 is MNHEY, CDR2 SVGAGI, per germline. V lost 6 bases, J lost 9 bases, and 6 bases stayed unmatched. The CDR3 consists of 14 residues. The DNA for the CDR3 is TGTGCCAGCAGCAAACAGGGGGCCAGTTCACCCCTCCACTTT. Residues: CASSKQGASSPLHF.

The rearrangement joins TRBV28 to TRBJ2-7; perhaps TRBD1 as D (7 bases). CDR1 is MDHEN, CDR2 SYDVKM, per germline. V lost 6 bases and J 5 bases, leaving 26 bases between the germline ends. The CDR3 runs 17 residues. This chain's CDR3 is CASSQTGGGPRGNEQYF. CDR3 bases: TGTGCCAGCAGCCAGACCGGAGGGGGGCCCAGGGGGAACGAGCAGTACTTC.

The rearrangement joins TRBV6-5 to TRBJ2-1; 10 bases fit TRBD2. The CDR3 covers 15 residues. Germline V gives CDR1 MNHEY, CDR2 SVGAGI. J lost 4 bases, V lost 3 bases, and 3 bases had no gene match. CDR3 in amino acids: CASSYDSGGYNEQFF. The CDR3 bases are TGTGCCAGCAGTTATGATAGCGGGGGGTACAATGAGCAGTTCTTC.

This rearrangement joins TRBV19 to TRBJ2-2, with a possible D match to TRBD2 (6 bases). V was shortened by 3 bases and J by 1 base, with 21 bases between the two germline ends. The CDR3 sequence is 19 residues long. Germline V CDR1 and CDR2: LNHDA, SQIVND (reference sequence). The CDR3 loop reads CASSMAPLPGERNTGELFF. DNA for the CDR3: TGTGCCAGTAGTATGGCCCCTCTCCCGGGGGAAAGGAACACCGGGGAGCTGTTTTTT.

DNA for the CDR3: TGTGCCATCAGTCTGACGGGACAGACAACCTACGAGCAGTACTTC. Translated: CAISLTGQTTYEQYF. The V call is TRBV10-3, the J call TRBJ2-7; 7 nucleotides line up with TRBD1. Germline lookup yields CDR1 ENHRY and CDR2 SYGVKD. V shed 5 bases, J shed 2 bases, and the junction held 9 bases outside the gene matches. The CDR3 covers 15 residues.

The chain recombines TRBV9 with TRBJ2-2; the D is unclear. In germline, CDR1 is SGDLS, CDR2 YYNGEE. This CDR3 comprises 15 residues. V was trimmed by 0 bases and J by 2 bases, leaving 8 bases between them. The CDR3 bases are TGTGCCAGCAGCGTAGCGGTCACTAACACCGGGGAGCTGTTTTTT. Translating it yields CASSVAVTNTGELFF.

The chain joins TRBV7-6 to TRBJ2-1, with 14 bases lining up with TRBD2. This CDR3 is built from 18 residues. The V segment lost 4 bases and the J segment 0 bases; nucleotides outside the gene matches: 5. The V gene's germline CDR1 is SGHVS and CDR2 FNYEAQ. CDR3 coding DNA: TGTGCCAGCAGCTACCCGACTAGCGGGAGGGGCTCCTACAATGAGCAGTTCTTC. The encoded protein is CASSYPTSGRGSYNEQFF.

This chain joins TRBV15 and TRBJ2-3, with 7 bases matching TRBD2. This CDR3 contains 13 residues. Germline V gene lookup returns CDR1 LNHNV and CDR2 YYDKDF (reference sequence). The junction had 3 bases not matched to a gene; V was cut back by 7 bases and J by 2 bases. The CDR3 here is CATTAGSTDTQYF. The CDR3, as DNA: TGTGCCACCACAGCGGGGTCCACAGATACGCAGTATTTT.

The genes are TRBV6-5 and TRBJ1-3; the D gene is possibly TRBD1 (5 bases). Germline V gives CDR1 MNHEY, CDR2 SVGAGI. CDR3 length: 16 residues. Trimming took off 2 bases at V and 8 bases at J, with 19 bases between the two ends. The CDR3 DNA sequence: TGTGCCAGCAGTTACGACCAGGGTGGAATTGGCGACACCATATATTTT. It is translated as CASSYDQGGIGDTIYF.

The V call is TRBV4-1, the J call TRBJ2-7; D is undetermined. Trimming took 4 bases from V and 2 from J, leaving 12 bases between them. The germline V gene encodes CDR1 MGHRA and CDR2 YSYEKL. The CDR3 consists of 14 residues. The CDR3 DNA reads TGCGCCAGCAGCCCCGTGGCGGCCACCTACGAGCAGTACTTC. Protein product: CASSPVAATYEQYF.

This chain joins TRBV4-1 and TRBJ2-1, with D unclear. In germline, CDR1 is MGHRA, CDR2 YSYEKL. The CDR3 has 15 amino acids. Deletions cut 7 bases from V and 2 bases from J, with 15 bases between. The CDR3 DNA sequence: TGCGCCAGCAAATTGGCCGTCCTCCCCTACAATGAGCAGTTCTTC. Residues: CASKLAVLPYNEQFF.

The V call is TRBV9, the J call TRBJ2-1, with 8 bases that match TRBD1. Germline V gene data show CDR1 as SGDLS and CDR2 as YYNGEE. The CDR3 runs 17 residues. J gave up 4 bases and V 3 bases, and 12 bases lay outside the gene matches. Written as DNA, the CDR3 is TGTGCCAGCAGCGCCAACCCCCGCCAGGGGGCGTACAATGAGCAGTTCTTC. It yields the protein CASSANPRQGAYNEQFF. Drawing the rest from reference TRBV9 and TRBJ2-1, the complete variable domain is DSGVTQTPKHLITATGQRVTLRCSPRSGDLSVYWYQQSLDQGLQFLIQYYNGEERAKGNILERFSAQQFPDLHSELNLSSLELGDSALYFCASSANPRQGAYNEQFFGPGTRLTVL.

The chain combines TRBV19 with TRBJ2-2; possibly TRBD1 for D (6 bases). With 5 bases removed from V and 4 bases from J, the gap between germline ends came to 23 bases. This CDR3 is built from 18 residues. Germline CDR1 reads LNHDA; CDR2 reads SQIVND (reference sequence). In DNA, the CDR3 is TGTGCCAGTAGTGGCCCGTTACAGGGTTTGTCGGGCACCGGGGAGCTGTTTTTT. This translates into CASSGPLQGLSGTGELFF.

The rearrangement uses TRBV9 and TRBJ2-7; D is perhaps TRBD2 (6 bases). V was pared by 3 bases and J by 0 bases, with 16 bases between. From germline, CDR1 is SGDLS and CDR2 YYNGEE. The CDR3 length is 16 residues. In DNA form, the CDR3 reads TGTGCCAGCAGCGCTCACCGGGACTTCAACTCCTACGAGCAGTACTTC. It specifies CASSAHRDFNSYEQYF.